Listed below are T cell receptor beta chains from one sample, sequenced in a study of regulatory T cells in long-lasting Graves disease. TCRdb used MiXCR to reprocess the multiplex PCR reads, holding one entry per CDR3 protein. Of hundreds of thousands of distinct CDR3 sequences in the sample, approximately 15% were seen once. The same specimen was also included in a second study, on T cells in Graves' hyperthyroidism and ophthalmopathy.

Source: peripheral blood mononuclear cells (PBMCs), taken at new diagnosis, from a patient treated with antithyroid drugs. The source is a man between 40 and 49 years old with Graves disease. Both conserved end residues are part of each CDR3. Fields, in order: J gene, V gene, D gene, clone size, CDR3 protein, CDR3 DNA. D genes are given only for firm matches. Rows may omit the clone size; those that give it use once, few, many or a size class.

J: TRBJ2-7
V: TRBV20-1
D: .
size: many
CDR3: CSASLSSATYEQYF
DNA: TGCAGTGCTAGTCTCTCTAGCGCGACCTACGAGCAGTACTTC

J: TRBJ2-2
V: TRBV6-2/TRBV6-3
D: .
size: few
CDR3: CASRRSGSNTGELFF
DNA: TGTGCCAGCAGACGCAGCGGGTCGAACACCGGGGAGCTGTTTTTT

J: TRBJ1-6
V: TRBV15
D: .
size: once
CDR3: CATSKRVEDSPLHF
DNA: TGTGCCACCAGCAAACGCGTGGAGGATTCACCCCTCCACTTT

J: TRBJ2-5
V: TRBV20-1
D: TRBD2
size: many
CDR3: CSARHPGGQETQYF
DNA: TGCAGTGCTAGACACCCCGGGGGGCAAGAGACCCAGTACTTC

J: TRBJ2-2
V: TRBV5-1
D: TRBD1
size: many
CDR3: CASSLTRQGPNTGELFF
DNA: TGCGCCAGCAGCTTGACAAGACAGGGCCCCAACACCGGGGAGCTGTTTTTT

J: TRBJ1-2
V: TRBV12-3/TRBV12-4
D: .
size: many
CDR3: CASSLAGEDGYTF
DNA: TGTGCCAGCAGTTTAGCGGGGGAGGATGGCTACACCTTC

J: TRBJ1-4
V: TRBV25-1
D: TRBD1
size: .
CDR3: CASSQPGQGREKLFF
DNA: TGTGCCAGCAGCCAACCGGGACAGGGGCGCGAAAAACTGTTTTTT

J: TRBJ1-5
V: TRBV6-5
D: .
size: few
CDR3: CASSYGRGPDQPQHF
DNA: TGTGCCAGCAGTTACGGAAGGGGACCGGATCAGCCCCAGCATTTT

J: TRBJ1-2
V: TRBV3-1
D: .
size: many
CDR3: CASSQGRAYGYTF
DNA: TGTGCCAGCAGCCAAGGCAGGGCCTATGGCTACACCTTC

J: TRBJ1-5
V: TRBV12-3/TRBV12-4
D: .
size: .
CDR3: CASSQGGHQPQHF
DNA: TGTGCCAGCAGCCAGGGAGGGCATCAGCCCCAGCATTTT

J: TRBJ2-3
V: TRBV6-2/TRBV6-3
D: TRBD1
size: few
CDR3: CASSYNRGADTQYF
DNA: TGTGCCAGCAGTTACAACAGGGGCGCAGATACGCAGTATTTT

J: TRBJ2-1
V: TRBV2
D: .
size: few
CDR3: CASSSGGGINEQFF
DNA: TGTGCCAGCAGCTCCGGGGGCGGGATCAATGAGCAGTTCTTC

J: TRBJ2-3
V: TRBV5-1
D: TRBD2
size: many
CDR3: CASRPRLAGGYTQYF
DNA: TGTGCCAGCAGACCTCGACTAGCGGGGGGGTATACGCAGTATTTT

J: TRBJ1-2
V: TRBV7-9
D: .
size: few
CDR3: CASSSPGGIGYTF
DNA: TGTGCCAGCAGTTCTCCCGGGGGAATCGGCTACACCTTC

J: TRBJ2-7
V: TRBV2
D: TRBD2
size: few
CDR3: CAIVGGDYEQYF
DNA: TGTGCCATTGTGGGGGGGGACTACGAGCAGTACTTC

J: TRBJ1-1
V: TRBV5-1
D: .
size: many
CDR3: CASAGGQMNTEAFF
DNA: TGCGCCAGCGCCGGGGGGCAGATGAACACTGAAGCTTTCTTT

J: TRBJ2-7
V: TRBV7-9
D: .
size: .
CDR3: CASSGGQFYEQYF
DNA: TGTGCCAGCAGCGGGGGACAATTTTACGAGCAGTACTTC

J: TRBJ1-4
V: TRBV28
D: TRBD1
size: many
CDR3: CASGGPGQGWEKLFF
DNA: TGTGCCAGCGGCGGCCCGGGACAGGGCTGGGAAAAACTGTTTTTT

J: TRBJ1-4
V: TRBV3-2
D: .
size: .
CDR3: CASSRPLTPSSEKLFF
DNA: TGTGCCAGCAGCCGACCTTTGACCCCTTCGTCAGAAAAACTGTTTTTT

J: TRBJ2-7
V: TRBV20-1
D: TRBD2
size: many
CDR3: CSASKAGVYEQYF
DNA: TGCAGTGCTAGTAAAGCGGGGGTCTACGAGCAGTACTTC

J: TRBJ1-1
V: TRBV29-1
D: .
size: .
CDR3: CSVVNQGAFF
DNA: TGCAGCGTTGTTAACCAAGGAGCTTTCTTT

J: TRBJ2-5
V: TRBV20-1
D: TRBD2
size: many
CDR3: CSAGTSGETQYF
DNA: TGCAGTGCCGGGACTAGCGGGGAGACCCAGTACTTC

J: TRBJ2-7
V: TRBV5-1
D: .
size: .
CDR3: CASSLRAGRPYEQYF
DNA: TGCGCCAGCAGCTTAAGGGCAGGACGACCCTACGAGCAGTACTTC

J: TRBJ2-7
V: TRBV5-1
D: TRBD1
size: few
CDR3: CASGLGDRGREQYF
DNA: TGCGCCAGCGGCTTGGGGGACAGGGGCCGCGAGCAGTACTTC

J: TRBJ2-1
V: TRBV7-6
D: TRBD1
size: few
CDR3: CASSFGQGAREQFF
DNA: TGTGCCAGCAGCTTTGGACAGGGGGCTCGTGAGCAGTTCTTC

J: TRBJ1-5
V: TRBV6-1
D: TRBD1
size: few
CDR3: CASSGRGHQPQHF
DNA: TGTGCCAGCAGTGGAAGGGGGCATCAGCCCCAGCATTTT

J: TRBJ2-3
V: TRBV30
D: TRBD2
size: few
CDR3: CAWSDGLAGGVDTQYF
DNA: TGTGCCTGGAGCGACGGACTAGCGGGAGGCGTGGATACGCAGTATTTT

J: TRBJ1-3
V: TRBV30
D: .
size: many
CDR3: CAWSDVGNTIYF
DNA: TGTGCCTGGAGCGATGTGGGGAACACCATATATTTT

J: TRBJ2-3
V: TRBV10-3
D: TRBD1
size: .
CDR3: CAIRFGTGLSSTQYF
DNA: TGTGCCATCAGGTTTGGGACAGGGCTCTCTAGTACGCAGTATTTT

J: TRBJ2-7
V: TRBV6-1
D: .
size: many
CDR3: CASSARQFLPYEQYF
DNA: TGTGCCAGCAGCGCCCGACAGTTCTTGCCCTACGAGCAGTACTTC

J: TRBJ2-3
V: TRBV5-1
D: TRBD2
size: many
CDR3: CASSLDALAGGDTQYF
DNA: TGCGCCAGCAGCTTGGATGCGCTAGCGGGGGGAGATACGCAGTATTTT

J: TRBJ2-5
V: TRBV18
D: .
size: many
CDR3: CASSLFAEETQYF
DNA: TGTGCCAGCTCACTGTTCGCCGAGGAGACCCAGTACTTC

J: TRBJ2-2
V: TRBV3-1
D: .
size: few
CDR3: CASSHGTVRRGLFF
DNA: TGTGCCAGCAGCCACGGGACCGTCCGCCGGGGGCTGTTTTTT

J: TRBJ1-2
V: TRBV3-1
D: .
size: many
CDR3: CASSQGRGYYGYTF
DNA: TGTGCCAGCAGCCAGGGCAGGGGCTACTATGGCTACACCTTC

J: TRBJ1-6
V: TRBV3-1
D: .
size: .
CDR3: CASSQGIGRRDSPLHF
DNA: TGTGCCAGCAGCCAAGGGATTGGCCGGCGGGATTCACCCCTCCACTTT

J: TRBJ2-5
V: TRBV5-5
D: TRBD1
size: many
CDR3: CASSLGGQGAGETQYF
DNA: TGTGCCAGCAGCTTGGGAGGACAGGGGGCAGGAGAGACCCAGTACTTC

J: TRBJ2-3
V: TRBV24-1
D: TRBD1
size: many
CDR3: CATSRQGFGVADTQYF
DNA: TGTGCCACCAGCAGACAGGGATTCGGTGTCGCAGATACGCAGTATTTT

J: TRBJ1-3
V: TRBV4-2
D: .
size: once
CDR3: CASSDLKGGFGNTIYF
DNA: TGTGCCAGCAGCGATCTAAAAGGAGGTTTTGGAAACACCATATATTTT

J: TRBJ1-2
V: TRBV28
D: TRBD1
size: few
CDR3: CASKGQDSNYGYTF
DNA: TGTGCCAGCAAGGGACAGGACTCTAACTATGGCTACACCTTC

J: TRBJ2-2
V: TRBV5-1
D: .
size: few
CDR3: CASSLALGITGELFF
DNA: TGCGCCAGCAGCTTGGCCCTAGGGATCACCGGGGAGCTGTTTTTT

J: TRBJ2-3
V: TRBV4-1
D: .
size: .
CDR3: CASSQIPGADTQYF
DNA: TGCGCCAGCAGCCAAATTCCGGGGGCAGATACGCAGTATTTT

J: TRBJ2-7
V: TRBV12-3/TRBV12-4
D: .
size: .
CDR3: CASSLGLKDKQYF
DNA: TGTGCCAGCAGTTTGGGGCTGAAGGACAAGCAGTACTTC

J: TRBJ2-3
V: TRBV20-1
D: TRBD2
size: many
CDR3: CSAPRLAGGMTDTQYF
DNA: TGCAGTGCTCCTAGACTAGCGGGGGGAATGACAGATACGCAGTATTTT

J: TRBJ2-3
V: TRBV9
D: TRBD2
size: .
CDR3: CASSVAGGRADTQYF
DNA: TGTGCCAGCAGCGTAGCGGGGGGGCGAGCAGATACGCAGTATTTT

J: TRBJ2-5
V: TRBV11-1
D: .
size: many
CDR3: CASTGNEETQYF
DNA: TGTGCCAGCACTGGGAATGAGGAGACCCAGTACTTC

J: TRBJ2-7
V: TRBV4-1
D: TRBD1
size: .
CDR3: CASSHLRQGALYEQYF
DNA: TGCGCCAGCAGCCATTTAAGACAGGGGGCCCTCTACGAGCAGTACTTC

J: TRBJ2-7
V: TRBV5-1
D: TRBD1
size: many
CDR3: CASSPVSLTGGVSYEQYF
DNA: TGCGCCAGCAGCCCGGTGTCGCTTACAGGGGGAGTTTCCTACGAGCAGTACTTC

J: TRBJ2-5
V: TRBV7-2
D: TRBD1
size: many
CDR3: CASRRTGARETQYF
DNA: TGTGCCAGCAGAAGGACAGGCGCTCGGGAGACCCAGTACTTC

J: TRBJ2-5
V: TRBV10-3
D: .
size: many
CDR3: CAISDTAIETQYF
DNA: TGTGCCATCAGTGATACAGCAATAGAGACCCAGTACTTC

J: TRBJ2-7
V: TRBV20-1
D: TRBD2
size: many
CDR3: CSASGTLSYEQYF
DNA: TGCAGTGCCAGCGGGACCCTCTCCTACGAGCAGTACTTC

J: TRBJ2-2
V: TRBV2
D: .
size: many
CDR3: CASSSINTGELFF
DNA: TGTGCCAGCAGTTCTATAAACACCGGGGAGCTGTTTTTT

J: TRBJ2-5
V: TRBV20-1
D: .
size: many
CDR3: CSASSNPGIRETQYF
DNA: TGCAGTGCTAGTAGTAATCCGGGGATTCGAGAGACCCAGTACTTC

J: TRBJ1-6
V: TRBV20-1
D: .
size: .
CDR3: CSASPLTGVDSPLHF
DNA: TGCAGTGCTAGTCCCCTCACAGGAGTCGATTCACCCCTCCACTTT

J: TRBJ1-5
V: TRBV19
D: TRBD1
size: many
CDR3: CASSTRDRGFSNQPQHF
DNA: TGTGCCAGTAGTACCCGGGACAGGGGTTTTAGCAATCAGCCCCAGCATTTT

J: TRBJ1-1
V: TRBV2
D: .
size: many
CDR3: CASRDQWNTEAFF
DNA: TGTGCCAGCAGAGACCAGTGGAACACTGAAGCTTTCTTT

J: TRBJ2-5
V: TRBV18
D: .
size: many
CDR3: CASSPLTGQETQYF
DNA: TGTGCCAGCTCACCACTTACAGGCCAAGAGACCCAGTACTTC

J: TRBJ1-1
V: TRBV6-1
D: TRBD1
size: many
CDR3: CASRLTGGVRTEAFF
DNA: TGTGCCAGCAGACTGACAGGGGGGGTGAGGACTGAAGCTTTCTTT